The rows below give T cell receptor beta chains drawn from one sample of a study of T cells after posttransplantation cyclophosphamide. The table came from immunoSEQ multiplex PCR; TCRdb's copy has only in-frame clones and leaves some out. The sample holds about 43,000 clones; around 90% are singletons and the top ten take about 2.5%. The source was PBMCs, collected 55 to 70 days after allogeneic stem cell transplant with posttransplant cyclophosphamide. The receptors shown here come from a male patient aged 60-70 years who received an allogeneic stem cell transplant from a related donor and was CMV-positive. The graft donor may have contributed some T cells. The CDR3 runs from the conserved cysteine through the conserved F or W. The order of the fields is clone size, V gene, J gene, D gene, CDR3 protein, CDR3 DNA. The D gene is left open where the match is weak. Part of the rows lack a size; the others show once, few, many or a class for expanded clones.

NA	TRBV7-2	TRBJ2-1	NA	CASSPVGGNSYNEQFF	TGTGCCAGCAGCCCAGTTGGGGGGAACTCCTACAATGAGCAGTTCTTC
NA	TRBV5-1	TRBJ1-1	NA	CASSRQDPNTEAFF	TGCGCCAGCAGCCGACAGGATCCGAACACTGAAGCTTTCTTT
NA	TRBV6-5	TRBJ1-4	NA	CASRSAATNEKLFF	TGTGCCAGCAGGAGTGCTGCAACTAATGAAAAACTGTTTTTT
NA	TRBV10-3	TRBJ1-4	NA	CAAATNEKLFF	TGTGCTGCAGCAACTAATGAAAAACTGTTTTTT
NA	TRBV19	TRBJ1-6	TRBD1	CASSIGRGTGANSPLHF	TGTGCCAGTAGTATAGGAAGAGGGACAGGGGCAAATTCACCCCTCCACTTT
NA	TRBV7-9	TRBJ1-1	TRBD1	CASSLGGQGAKAFF	TGTGCCAGCAGCTTAGGGGGACAGGGGGCGAAAGCTTTCTTT
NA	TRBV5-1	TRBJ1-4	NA	CASSSRGALGEKLFF	TGCGCCAGCAGCTCGCGGGGGGCGTTGGGCGAAAAACTGTTTTTT
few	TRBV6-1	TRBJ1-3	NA	CASSGPGRNSGNTIYF	TGTGCCAGCAGTGGTCCCGGGAGGAACTCTGGAAACACCATATATTTT
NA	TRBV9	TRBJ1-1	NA	CASSVGPVVPSGEAFF	TGTGCCAGCAGCGTAGGTCCCGTGGTTCCCAGCGGTGAAGCTTTCTTT
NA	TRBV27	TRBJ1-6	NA	CASRRGQNQNSPLHF	TGTGCCAGCAGAAGAGGACAGAATCAAAATTCCCCCCTCCACTTT